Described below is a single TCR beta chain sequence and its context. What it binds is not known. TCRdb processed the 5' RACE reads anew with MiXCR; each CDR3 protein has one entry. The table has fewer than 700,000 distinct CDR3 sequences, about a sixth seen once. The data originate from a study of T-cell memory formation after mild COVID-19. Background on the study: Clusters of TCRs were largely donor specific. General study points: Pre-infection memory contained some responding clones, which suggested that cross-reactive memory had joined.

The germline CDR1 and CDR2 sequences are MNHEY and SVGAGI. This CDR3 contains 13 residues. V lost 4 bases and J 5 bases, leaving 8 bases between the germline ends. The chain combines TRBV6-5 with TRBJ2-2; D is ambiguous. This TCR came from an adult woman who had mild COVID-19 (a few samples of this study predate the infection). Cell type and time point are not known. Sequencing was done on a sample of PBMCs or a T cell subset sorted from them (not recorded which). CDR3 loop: CASSSPDTGELFF. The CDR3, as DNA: TGTGCCAGCAGTTCCCCGGATACCGGGGAGCTGTTTTTT.